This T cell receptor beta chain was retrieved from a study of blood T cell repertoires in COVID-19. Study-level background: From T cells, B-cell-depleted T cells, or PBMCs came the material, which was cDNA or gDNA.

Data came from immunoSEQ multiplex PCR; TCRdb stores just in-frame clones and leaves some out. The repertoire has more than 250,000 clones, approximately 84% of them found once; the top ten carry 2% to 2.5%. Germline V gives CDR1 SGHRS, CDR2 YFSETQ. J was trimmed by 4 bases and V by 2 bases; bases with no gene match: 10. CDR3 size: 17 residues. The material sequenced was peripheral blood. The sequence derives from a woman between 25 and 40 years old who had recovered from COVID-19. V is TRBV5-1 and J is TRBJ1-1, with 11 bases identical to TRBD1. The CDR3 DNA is TGCGCCAGCAGCTTCCCAGGGACAGGGGGGATCGGCACTGAAGCTTTCTTT. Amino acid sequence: CASSFPGTGGIGTEAFF.